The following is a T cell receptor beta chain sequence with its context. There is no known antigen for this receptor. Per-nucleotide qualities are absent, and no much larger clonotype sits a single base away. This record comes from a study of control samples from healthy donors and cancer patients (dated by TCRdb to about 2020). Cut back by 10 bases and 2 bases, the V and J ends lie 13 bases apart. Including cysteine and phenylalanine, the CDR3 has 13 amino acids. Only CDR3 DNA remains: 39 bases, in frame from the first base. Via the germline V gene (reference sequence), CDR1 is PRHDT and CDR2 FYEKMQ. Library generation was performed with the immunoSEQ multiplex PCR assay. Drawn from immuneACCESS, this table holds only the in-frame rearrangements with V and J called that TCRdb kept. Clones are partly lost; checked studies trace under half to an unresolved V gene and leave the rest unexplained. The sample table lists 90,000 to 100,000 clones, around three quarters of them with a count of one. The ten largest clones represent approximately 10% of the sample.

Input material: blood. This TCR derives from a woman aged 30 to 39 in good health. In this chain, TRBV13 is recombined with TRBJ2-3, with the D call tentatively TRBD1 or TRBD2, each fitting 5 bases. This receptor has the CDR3 CATLGVVTDTQYF. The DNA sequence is TGTGCCACCCTGGGGGTAGTCACAGATACGCAGTATTTT.